The source of this T cell receptor (beta chain) is a study of T cell responses to AZD1222 COVID-19 vaccine. Some clones are missing from TCRdb's copy, which holds only in-frame ones; the method was immunoSEQ multiplex PCR. This sample has 200,000 or so clones, with approximately 95% found just once. General study results and limits: Only 5 or 6 people who got AZD1222 tested seropositive at baseline. After the peak T cell response, and only then, were repertoires sampled. Unmutated variant regions are reportedly targeted by nearly half of spike-specific TCRs.

As regards this clone: As yet, its antigen is unknown. One junction end does not reproduce the germline sequence, and a read error may be involved.

Germline CDR1 reads SGHNT; CDR2 reads YYREEE (reference sequence). The CDR3 has 12 amino acids. This sample comprised peripheral blood, obtained 28 days after the second AZD1222 dose. The receptor was isolated from an adult who received the AZD1222 COVID-19 vaccine. J is TRBJ1-2 and V is TRBV5-4; no clear D. The CDR3, as DNA: TGTGCCAGCAGTTTGGATTACTATGGCTACACCTTC. Residues: CASSLDYYGYTF.